The text below deals with one T cell receptor (beta chain). Germline V CDR1 and CDR2: SQVTM, ANQGSEA. The CDR3 is 13 residues long. After removal of 4 bases from V and 6 bases from J, the junction contained 7 bases not matched to a gene. The source of the sample is a study of blood T cell repertoires in COVID-19. Some clones are missing from TCRdb's copy, which holds only in-frame ones; the method was immunoSEQ multiplex PCR. The profile shows about 190,000 clones, less than 80% of them singletons. This receptor was identified in a woman aged 45-59 years with acute or convalescent COVID-19. Sequencing was performed on peripheral blood. The chain carries TRBV29-1 and TRBJ2-7; 9 bases are a match to TRBD2. The CDR3 DNA is TGCAGCGTTGTTCCTAGCGGGGAGGGCGAGCAGTACTTC. Residues: CSVVPSGEGEQYF.